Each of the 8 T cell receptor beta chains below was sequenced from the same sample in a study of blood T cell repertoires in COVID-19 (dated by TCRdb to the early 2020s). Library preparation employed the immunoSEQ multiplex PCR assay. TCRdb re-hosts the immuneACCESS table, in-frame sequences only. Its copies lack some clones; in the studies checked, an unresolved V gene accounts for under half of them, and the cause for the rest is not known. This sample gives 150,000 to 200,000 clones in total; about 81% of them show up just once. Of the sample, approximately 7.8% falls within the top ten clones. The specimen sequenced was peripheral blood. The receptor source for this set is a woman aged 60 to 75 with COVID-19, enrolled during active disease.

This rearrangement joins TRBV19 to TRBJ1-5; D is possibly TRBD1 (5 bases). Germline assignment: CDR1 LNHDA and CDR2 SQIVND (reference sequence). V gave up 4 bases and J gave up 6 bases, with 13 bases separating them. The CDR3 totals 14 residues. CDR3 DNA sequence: TGTGCCAGTAGTAGGGGCCCCGTAAGTCAGCCCCAGCATTTT. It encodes CASSRGPVSQPQHF.

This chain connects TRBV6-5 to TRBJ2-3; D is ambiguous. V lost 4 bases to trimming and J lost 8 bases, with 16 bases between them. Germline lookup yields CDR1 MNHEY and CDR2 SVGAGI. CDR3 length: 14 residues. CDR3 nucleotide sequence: TGTGCCAGCAGTTCCCCCCGCCGGTTTTTTACGCAGTATTTT. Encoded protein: CASSSPRRFFTQYF.

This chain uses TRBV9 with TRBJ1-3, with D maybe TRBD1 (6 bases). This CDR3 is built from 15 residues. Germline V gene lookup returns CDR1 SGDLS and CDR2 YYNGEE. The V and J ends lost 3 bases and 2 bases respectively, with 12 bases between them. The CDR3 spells CASSAGDRPGNTIYF. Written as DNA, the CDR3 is TGTGCCAGCAGCGCAGGGGACCGGCCTGGAAACACCATATATTTT.

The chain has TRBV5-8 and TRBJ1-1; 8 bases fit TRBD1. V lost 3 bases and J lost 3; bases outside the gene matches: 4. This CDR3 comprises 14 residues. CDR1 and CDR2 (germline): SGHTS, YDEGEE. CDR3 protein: CASSSRGPHTEAFF. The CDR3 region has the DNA TGTGCCAGCAGCTCCAGGGGGCCTCACACTGAAGCTTTCTTT.

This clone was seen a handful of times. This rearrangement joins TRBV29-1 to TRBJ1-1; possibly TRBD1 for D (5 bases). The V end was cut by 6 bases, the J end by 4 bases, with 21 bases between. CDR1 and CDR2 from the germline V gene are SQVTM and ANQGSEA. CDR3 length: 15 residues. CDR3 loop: CSVGRAMGRITEAFF. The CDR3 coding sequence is TGCAGCGTCGGACGAGCGATGGGGCGCATCACTGAAGCTTTCTTT. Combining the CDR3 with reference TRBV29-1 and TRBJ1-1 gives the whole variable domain SAVISQKPSRDICQRGTSLTIQCQVDSQVTMMFWYRQQPGQSLTLIATANQGSEATYESGFVIDKFPISRPNLTFSTLTVSNMSPEDSSIYLCSVGRAMGRITEAFFGQGTRLTVV.

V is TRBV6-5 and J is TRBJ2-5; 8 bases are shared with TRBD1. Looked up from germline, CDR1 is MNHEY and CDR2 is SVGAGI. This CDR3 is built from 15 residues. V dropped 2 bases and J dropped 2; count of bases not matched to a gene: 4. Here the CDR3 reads CASSYPTGAQETQYF. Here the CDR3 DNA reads TGTGCCAGCAGTTACCCGACAGGGGCGCAAGAGACCCAGTACTTC.

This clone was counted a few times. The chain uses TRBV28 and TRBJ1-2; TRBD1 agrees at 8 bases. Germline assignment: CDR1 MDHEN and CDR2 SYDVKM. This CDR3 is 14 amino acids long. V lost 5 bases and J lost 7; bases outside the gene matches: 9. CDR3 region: CASSKLDRGAGYTF. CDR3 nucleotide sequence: TGTGCCAGCAGTAAACTAGACAGGGGAGCTGGCTACACCTTC.

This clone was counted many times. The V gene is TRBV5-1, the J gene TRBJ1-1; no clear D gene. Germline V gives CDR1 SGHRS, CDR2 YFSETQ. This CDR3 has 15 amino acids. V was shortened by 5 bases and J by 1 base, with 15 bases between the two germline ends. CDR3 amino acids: CASSPLQQKNTEAFF. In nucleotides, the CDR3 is TGCGCCAGCAGTCCGCTACAGCAGAAGAACACTGAAGCTTTCTTT.